This TCR beta chain is from a study of shared clonotypes between healthy human individuals. The split of CD4+ cells yielded CD45RA+ naive and CD45RA-negative memory subsets. The CDR3 length is 17 residues. CDR1 is MDHEN and CDR2 is SYDVKM in the germline V gene. V shed 4 bases, J shed 6 bases, and the junction held 14 bases outside the gene matches. Each replicate PCR on the sorted subsets used 200 ng DNA (approximately 33,000 T cell genomes). TCRdb keeps only in-frame clones here, not all; method: immunoSEQ multiplex PCR. The table lists around 2,000,000 clones, 85% to 95% of them singletons. The specimen sequenced was naive CD4+ T cells sorted from blood. Subset of the sample: CD45RA+ positively selected. The chain has TRBV28 and TRBJ2-5; 10 positions match TRBD2. The receptor comes from a man aged 18 to 30 in good health. CDR3 region: CASSSPGGSGGAKTQYF. In DNA form, the CDR3 reads TGTGCCAGCAGTTCCCCCGGAGGGAGCGGGGGGGCAAAGACCCAGTACTTC.